The 5 T cell receptor beta chains below all came from one sample that was sequenced in a study of blood T cells in healthy people across ages. Sample-barcoded 5' priming and a J-beta primer mix drove a second PCR of about 6 to 12 cycles. TCRdb independently ran MiXCR on the 5' RACE reads; one entry per CDR3 protein. This sample has over a million distinct CDR3 sequences, with 45% found just once. The material sequenced was blood. Receptors originate from a woman aged 55-70 years in good health.

This clonotype was observed a handful of times. The rearrangement links TRBV20-1 to TRBJ2-7, with a weak D call TRBD1 (6 bases). CDR1 is DFQATT, CDR2 SNEGSKA, per germline (reference sequence). The CDR3 sequence is 16 residues long. The V and J ends lost 0 bases and 0 bases respectively, with 15 bases between them. CDR3 sequence reads: CSARDPNRVLSYEQYF. The CDR3 bases are TGCAGTGCTAGAGATCCGAACAGGGTGCTCTCCTACGAGCAGTACTTC.

This sequence joins TRBV2 and TRBJ2-1; 12 positions match TRBD2. The junction had 8 bases not matched to a gene; V was cut back by 4 bases and J by 1 base. This CDR3 is 18 amino acids long. Germline V gene sequence: CDR1 SNHLY, CDR2 FYNNEI. The CDR3 bases are TGTGCCAGCAGTGTTCTAGCGGGAGGGCCGGGGTCCTACAATGAGCAGTTCTTC. Residues: CASSVLAGGPGSYNEQFF.

The V and J genes are TRBV6-6 and TRBJ1-3; D is unclear. Trimming shortened V by 0 bases and J by 0 bases, and 12 bases separated the two germline ends. Germline CDR1 is MNHNY and CDR2 is SVGAGI (reference sequence). The CDR3 is 17 amino acids. Here the CDR3 reads CASSYSIGRSSGNTIYF. The CDR3 DNA reads as TGTGCCAGCAGTTACTCGATTGGCAGGAGCTCTGGAAACACCATATATTTT.

The V and J genes are TRBV6-1 and TRBJ2-3; 7 bases align to TRBD2. Germline loops: CDR1 MNHNS, CDR2 SASEGT. V trimming: 7 bases; J trimming: 0 bases; junction bases outside the gene matches: 10. There are 16 residues in the CDR3. CDR3 coding DNA: TGTGCCAGCAACACCCGGCGGGGGACTAGCACAGATACGCAGTATTTT. It codes for CASNTRRGTSTDTQYF.

The gene calls are TRBV12-3 or TRBV12-4 and TRBJ2-1, with 7 bases that match TRBD2. The V segment lost 1 base and the J segment 7 bases; nucleotides outside the gene matches: 16. The CDR3 contains 18 residues. The CDR3 DNA reads as TGTGCCAGCAGTTTAGAGAGCCCCGGGGCGGGAGTCGGGAATGAGCAGTTCTTC. It is translated as CASSLESPGAGVGNEQFF.